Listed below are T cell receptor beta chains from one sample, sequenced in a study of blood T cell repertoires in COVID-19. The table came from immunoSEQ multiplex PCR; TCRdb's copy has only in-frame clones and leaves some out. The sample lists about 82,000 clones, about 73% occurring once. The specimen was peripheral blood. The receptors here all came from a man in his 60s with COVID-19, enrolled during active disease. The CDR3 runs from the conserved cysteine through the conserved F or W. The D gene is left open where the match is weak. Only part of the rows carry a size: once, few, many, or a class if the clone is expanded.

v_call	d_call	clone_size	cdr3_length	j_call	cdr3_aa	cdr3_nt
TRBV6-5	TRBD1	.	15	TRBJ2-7	CASSTSGTGNGEQYF	TGTGCCAGCAGTACGTCCGGGACAGGGAATGGCGAGCAGTACTTC
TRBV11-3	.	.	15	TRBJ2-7	CASSLESGVAYEQYF	TGTGCCAGCAGCTTAGAGAGTGGAGTAGCCTACGAGCAGTACTTC
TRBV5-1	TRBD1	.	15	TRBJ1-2	CASSLDGQGVYGYTF	TGCGCCAGCAGCTTGGATGGACAGGGGGTTTATGGCTACACCTTC
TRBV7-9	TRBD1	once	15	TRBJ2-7	CASSYTGTGGYEQYF	TGTGCCAGCAGTTATACCGGGACAGGGGGATACGAGCAGTACTTC
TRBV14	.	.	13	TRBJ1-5	CASSQALFQPQHF	TGTGCCAGCAGCCAAGCCCTATTTCAGCCCCAGCATTTT
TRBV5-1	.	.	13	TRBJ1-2	CASSLDSNYGYTF	TGCGCCAGCAGCCTCGACTCCAACTATGGCTACACCTTC
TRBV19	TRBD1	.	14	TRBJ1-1	CASTATGMGGEAFF	TGTGCCAGTACTGCGACAGGGATGGGGGGTGAAGCTTTCTTT
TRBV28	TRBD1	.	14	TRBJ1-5	CASRRQGGNQPQHF	TGTGCCAGCAGGAGACAGGGCGGCAATCAGCCCCAGCATTTT
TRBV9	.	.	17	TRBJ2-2	CASSPRGGSGNTGELFF	TGTGCCAGCAGCCCCCGGGGTGGGAGCGGGAACACCGGGGAGCTGTTTTTT
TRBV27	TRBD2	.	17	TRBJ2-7	CASSLSRLAGGAYEQYF	TGTGCCAGCAGTTTATCCCGCCTAGCGGGGGGGGCCTACGAGCAGTACTTC
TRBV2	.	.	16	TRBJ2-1	CASSYNMRPPEDEQFF	TGTGCCAGCAGTTACAACATGAGACCCCCCGAGGATGAGCAGTTCTTC
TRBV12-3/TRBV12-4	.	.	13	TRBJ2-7	CASSASGSNEQYF	TGTGCCAGCAGCGCTTCGGGTAGCAACGAGCAGTACTTC
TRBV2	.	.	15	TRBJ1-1	CASSEARYPDTEAFF	TGTGCCAGCAGTGAAGCGAGGTATCCGGACACTGAAGCTTTCTTT
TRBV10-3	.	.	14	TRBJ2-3	CAISALLSTDTQYF	TGTGCCATCAGTGCTCTCCTCAGCACAGATACGCAGTATTTT
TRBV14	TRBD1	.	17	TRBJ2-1	CASSPFSGTGGRNEQFF	TGTGCCAGCAGCCCTTTCTCCGGGACAGGGGGCAGGAATGAGCAGTTCTTC
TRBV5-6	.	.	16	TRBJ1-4	CASSLVSTAQNEKLFF	TGTGCCAGCAGCTTGGTGTCGACCGCACAGAATGAAAAACTGTTTTTT
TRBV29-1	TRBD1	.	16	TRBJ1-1	CSVLSGTGGPRAEAFF	TGCAGCGTGCTCTCCGGGACAGGGGGCCCTCGGGCTGAAGCTTTCTTT
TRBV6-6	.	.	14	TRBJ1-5	CASVTGWGNQPQHF	TGTGCCAGCGTCACAGGGTGGGGCAATCAGCCCCAGCATTTT
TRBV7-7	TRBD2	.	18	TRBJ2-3	CASSLGAGGPGGPDTQYF	TGTGCTAGCAGCTTAGGTGCGGGGGGGCCCGGGGGCCCAGATACGCAGTATTTT
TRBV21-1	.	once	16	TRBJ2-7	CASSPRRLAGVYEQYF	TGTGCCAGCAGCCCCCGAAGACTAGCGGGAGTATACGAGCAGTACTTC
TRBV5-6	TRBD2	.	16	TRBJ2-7	CASSSTGTSGRDEQYF	TGTGCCAGCAGCTCCACCGGGACTAGCGGGAGAGACGAGCAGTACTTC
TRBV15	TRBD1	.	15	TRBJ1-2	CATSGGTGGNYGYTF	TGTGCCACCAGCGGCGGGACAGGGGGTAACTATGGCTACACCTTC
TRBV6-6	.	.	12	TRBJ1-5	CASNLFNQPQHF	TGTGCCAGCAACCTATTTAACCAGCCCCAGCATTTT
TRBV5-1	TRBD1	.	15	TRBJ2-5	CASSLTLGGEETQYF	TGCGCCAGCAGCTTGACTCTAGGGGGCGAGGAGACCCAGTACTTC
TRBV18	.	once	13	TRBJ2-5	CASSPETSGPQYF	TGTGCCAGCTCACCCGAGACGAGCGGGCCCCAGTACTTC
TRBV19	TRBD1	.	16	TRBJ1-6	CASSTNRGTGNSPLHF	TGTGCCAGTAGTACAAACAGGGGGACGGGGAATTCACCCCTCCACTTT
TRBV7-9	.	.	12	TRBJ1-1	CASSFQGTEAFF	TGTGCCAGCAGCTTTCAGGGAACTGAAGCTTTCTTT